This T cell receptor beta chain is drawn from a study of PD-1 blockade in classical Hodgkin lymphoma. Study-wide context: Patients were given intravenous nivolumab, 3 mg/kg, every 2 weeks.

With regard to this clone: Its antigen is undetermined.

Study results and caveats: The CD4+ diversity rise by C4D1 was clearest in complete responders. Patients newly diagnosed and complete responders had comparable baseline diversity.

With no exception, relapse followed autologous stem cell transplantation in all patients, and brentuximab vedotin exposure varied. Sequenced by immunoSEQ multiplex PCR; TCRdb stores in-frame clones only, minus some. This sample yields around 13,000 clones, of which 90% to 95% are seen a single time; 20% to 25% belongs to the top ten. Germline values: CDR1 SQVTM, CDR2 ANQGSEA. This CDR3 comprises 13 residues. Unmatched junction bases numbered 6, after V lost 5 bases and J lost 4 bases. The gene calls are TRBV29-1 and TRBJ2-7, with TRBD1 matching over 9 bases. The sequence was collected from a human donor with classical Hodgkin lymphoma. The specimen comprised peripheral blood mononuclear cells (PBMCs), sampled at baseline. This chain's CDR3 is CSVRRDRAYEQYF. The CDR3 coding sequence is TGCAGCGTTCGCCGGGACAGGGCTTACGAGCAGTACTTC.